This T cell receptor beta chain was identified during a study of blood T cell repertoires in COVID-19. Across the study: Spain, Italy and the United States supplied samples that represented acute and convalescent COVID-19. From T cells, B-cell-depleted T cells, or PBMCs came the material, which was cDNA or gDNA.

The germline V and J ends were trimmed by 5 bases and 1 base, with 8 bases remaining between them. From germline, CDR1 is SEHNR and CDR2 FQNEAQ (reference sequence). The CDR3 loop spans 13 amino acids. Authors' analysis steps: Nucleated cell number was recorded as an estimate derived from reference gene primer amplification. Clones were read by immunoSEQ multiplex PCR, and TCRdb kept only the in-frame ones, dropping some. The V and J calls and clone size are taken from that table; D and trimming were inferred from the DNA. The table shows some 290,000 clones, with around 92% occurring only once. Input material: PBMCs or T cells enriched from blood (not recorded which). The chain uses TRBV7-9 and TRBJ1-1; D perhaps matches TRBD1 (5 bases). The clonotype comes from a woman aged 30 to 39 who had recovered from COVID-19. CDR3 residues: CASSPGQNTEAFF. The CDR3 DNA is TGTGCCAGCAGCCCCGGACAGAACACTGAAGCTTTCTTT. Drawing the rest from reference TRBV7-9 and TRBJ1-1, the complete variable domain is DTGVSQNPRHKITKRGQNVTFRCDPISEHNRLYWYRQTLGQGPEFLTYFQNEAQLEKSRLLSDRFSAERPKGSFSTLEIQRTEQGDSAMYLCASSPGQNTEAFFGQGTRLTVV.